Below are 14 T cell receptor beta chains sequenced from a single sample in a study of T cell changes during pregnancy in multiple sclerosis. The assay was immunoSEQ multiplex PCR, and TCRdb's table has in-frame clones only and misses some. The sample contains about 57,000 clones, over 75% of which appear only once. The source was peripheral blood, collected in the first trimester of pregnancy. The receptor source for this set is a female donor in good health, enrolled as a control in a pregnancy study.

The rearrangement links TRBV12-5 to TRBJ2-7, with a weak D call TRBD1 (6 bases). Germline CDR1 is LGHNT and CDR2 is FRNRAP. The CDR3 totals 19 residues. Trimming took off 2 bases at V and 0 bases at J, with 23 bases between the two ends. The chain's CDR3 is CASGLSPSVGQLLSYEQYF. The DNA of the CDR3 is TGTGCTAGTGGTTTGTCCCCCTCCGTCGGACAGCTTCTCTCCTACGAGCAGTACTTC.

The CDR3 loop reads CASSLGAGVSYEQYF. CDR3 coding DNA: TGTGCCAGCAGCTTGGGGGCGGGGGTGTCCTACGAGCAGTACTTC. The chain recombines TRBV5-4 with TRBJ2-7; 7 nucleotides line up with TRBD2. The germline CDR1 and CDR2 sequences are SGHNT and YYREEE (reference sequence). Trimming cost V 0 bases and J 1 base; bases outside gene matches: 4. The CDR3 spans 15 residues.

The J gene is TRBJ2-4, the V gene TRBV7-4; TRBD2 matches 10 bases. The CDR3 runs to 13 residues. CDR1 and CDR2 from the germline V gene are SGHVT and SQSDAQ. Trimming cost V 6 bases and J 12 bases; bases outside gene matches: 8. The CDR3 sequence is CASRCSGGRGQYF. The CDR3, as DNA: TGTGCCAGCAGATGTAGCGGGGGGCGGGGTCAGTACTTC. The whole variable domain, remainder taken from reference TRBV7-4 and TRBJ2-4, is GAGVSQSPRYKVAKRGRDVALRCDSISGHVTLYWYRQTLGQGSEVLTYSQSDAQRDKSGRPSGRFSAERPERSVSTLKIQRTEQGDSAVYLCASRCSGGRGQYFGAGTRLSVL.

The V call is TRBV19, the J call TRBJ2-1; D call uncertain. The germline V gene encodes CDR1 LNHDA and CDR2 SQIVND (reference sequence). The CDR3 runs 14 residues. The V gene lost 8 bases and the J gene lost 0 bases, with 11 bases spanning the gap. CDR3 region: CASGPGSSYNEQFF. CDR3 in DNA: TGTGCCAGTGGTCCGGGTTCCTCCTACAATGAGCAGTTCTTC. The full variable domain, rest sourced from reference TRBV19 and TRBJ2-1, is DGGITQSPKYLFRKEGQNVTLSCEQNLNHDAMYWYRQDPGQGLRLIYYSQIVNDFQKGDIAEGYSVSREKKESFPLTVTSAQKNPTAFYLCASGPGSSYNEQFFGPGTRLTVL.

This chain joins TRBV6-5 and TRBJ2-3; 9 bases are shared with TRBD2. Germline values: CDR1 MNHEY, CDR2 SVGAGI. CDR3 size: 13 residues. V dropped 5 bases and J dropped 10; count of bases not matched to a gene: 7. The CDR3 loop is CASSETSGGAQYF. The CDR3 DNA is TGTGCCAGCAGTGAGACTAGCGGCGGGGCGCAGTATTTT.

V gene TRBV30 combines with J gene TRBJ2-7; 8 bases are shared with TRBD1. J gave up 4 bases and V 3 bases, and 2 bases lay outside the gene matches. Germline assignment: CDR1 GTSNPN and CDR2 SVGIG (reference sequence). The CDR3 runs 12 residues. The CDR3 region has the DNA TGTGCCTGGAGCAGGGGGCCTTACGAGCAGTACTTC. The encoded protein is CAWSRGPYEQYF.

The chain carries TRBV5-6 and TRBJ1-2; possibly TRBD1 for D (6 bases). Trimming stripped 3 bases from V and 6 bases from J, with 21 bases between. The CDR3 is 16 residues long. Germline lookup yields CDR1 SGHDT and CDR2 YYEEEE. The CDR3 loop is CASSWGGQLNRDGYTF. DNA for the CDR3: TGTGCCAGCAGCTGGGGGGGGCAGCTAAATCGGGATGGCTACACCTTC.

The chain uses TRBV30 and TRBJ2-3; 9 nucleotides line up with TRBD2. J gave up 2 bases and V 5 bases, and 5 bases lay outside the gene matches. Germline V gives CDR1 GTSNPN, CDR2 SVGIG (reference sequence). CDR3 length: 14 residues. The DNA for the CDR3 is TGTGCCTGGGTGCTAGCGGGGTTCACAGATACGCAGTATTTT. Translated: CAWVLAGFTDTQYF.

V is TRBV10-3 and J is TRBJ2-3; D possibly corresponds to TRBD2 (6 bases). Trimming took 3 bases from V and 5 from J, leaving 18 bases between them. This CDR3 has 16 amino acids. Per the germline V gene, CDR1 is ENHRY and CDR2 is SYGVKD. The CDR3 protein is CAISDEGGATGDTQYF. The CDR3, as DNA: TGTGCCATCAGTGACGAGGGCGGGGCTACGGGAGATACGCAGTATTTT.

V gene TRBV7-9 combines with J gene TRBJ2-1, with D perhaps TRBD2 (6 bases). Deletions cut 1 base from V and 8 bases from J, with 15 bases between. The CDR3 runs to 15 residues. Germline CDR1 SEHNR, CDR2 FQNEAQ (reference sequence). The DNA of the CDR3 is TGTGCCAGCAGCTTAGGGACTACCCATCTGGATGAGCAGTTCTTC. Amino acid sequence: CASSLGTTHLDEQFF.

The chain uses TRBV7-8 and TRBJ2-1; D is ambiguous. The CDR3 runs 14 residues. The germline CDR1 and CDR2 sequences are SGHVS and FQNEAQ. V lost 2 bases and J 3 bases, leaving 8 bases between the germline ends. DNA for the CDR3: TGTGCCAGCAGCTTACTAAGCGACTACAATGAGCAGTTCTTC. Translated, it gives CASSLLSDYNEQFF.

V and J are TRBV7-9 and TRBJ2-7; 10 nucleotides line up with TRBD1. The germline CDR1 and CDR2 sequences are SEHNR and FQNEAQ (reference sequence). This CDR3 is built from 15 residues. V was pared by 5 bases and J by 4 bases, with 8 bases of the junction left unmatched. CDR3 bases: TGTGCCAGCAGCACCCGGACAGGGGGAAGGTACGAGCAGTACTTC. Translated, it gives CASSTRTGGRYEQYF.

V gene TRBV6-6 combines with J gene TRBJ1-5, with 7 bases lining up with TRBD1. This CDR3 has 14 residues. Germline CDR1 MNHNY, CDR2 SVGAGI (reference sequence). Trimming at V came to 5 bases and at J to 4 bases, leaving 5 bases not matched to a gene. CDR3 region: CASSGTVENQPQHF. The CDR3 DNA is TGTGCCAGCAGTGGGACAGTTGAAAATCAGCCCCAGCATTTT.

The V call is TRBV30, the J call TRBJ2-3, with a possible D match to TRBD2 (6 bases). Germline CDR1 is GTSNPN and CDR2 is SVGIG (reference sequence). Trimming left V 2 bases short and J 2 bases short, with 14 bases between. CDR3 length: 15 amino acids. The chain's CDR3 is CAWSLIRGYTDTQYF. The CDR3, as DNA: TGTGCCTGGAGTCTCATTCGGGGGTACACAGATACGCAGTATTTT. The entire variable domain, with the rest obtained from reference TRBV30 and TRBJ2-3, is as follows: SQTIHQWPATLVQPVGSPLSLECTVEGTSNPNLYWYRQAAGRGLQLLFYSVGIGQISSEVPQNLSASRPQDRQFILSSKKLLLSDSGFYLCAWSLIRGYTDTQYFGPGTRLTVL.